This TCR beta chain was identified in a study of shared clonotypes between healthy human individuals. Terminally differentiated effector memory CD45RA+ cells were excluded by CCR7 positive selection of CD45RO-negative cells. V was cut by 4 bases and J by 9 bases, with 19 bases left in between. Germline CDR1 reads LGHNA; CDR2 reads YSLEER. The CDR3 is 15 residues long. Per sorted-subset replicate PCR, input was approximately 0.2 ug DNA, representing tens of thousands of T cell genomes. Sequencing used immunoSEQ multiplex PCR; TCRdb keeps in-frame clones, though not all of them. This sample has about 2 million clones; approximately 95% occur once, and the top ten carry about 1.1%.

This TCR was recovered from a man aged 18 to 30 in good health. The sequencing input was naive CD8+ T cells sorted from blood. The chain recombines TRBV4-3 with TRBJ2-1; D might be TRBD2 (5 bases). As DNA, the CDR3 is TGCGCCAGCAGCCCAGAAGGTAGCGAGATCGGTGAGCAGTTCTTC. Protein sequence: CASSPEGSEIGEQFF.